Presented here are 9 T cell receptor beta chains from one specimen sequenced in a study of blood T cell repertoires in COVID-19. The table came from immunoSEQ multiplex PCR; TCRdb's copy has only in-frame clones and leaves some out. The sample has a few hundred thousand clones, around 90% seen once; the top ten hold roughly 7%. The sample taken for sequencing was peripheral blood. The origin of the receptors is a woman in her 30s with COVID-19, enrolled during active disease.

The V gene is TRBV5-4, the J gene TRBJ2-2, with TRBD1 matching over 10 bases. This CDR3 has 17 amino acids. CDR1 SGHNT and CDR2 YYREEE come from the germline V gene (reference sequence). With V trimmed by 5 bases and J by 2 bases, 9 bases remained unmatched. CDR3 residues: CASRPPGQGLNTGELFF. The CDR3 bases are TGTGCCAGCAGACCCCCGGGACAGGGGCTTAACACCGGGGAGCTGTTTTTT.

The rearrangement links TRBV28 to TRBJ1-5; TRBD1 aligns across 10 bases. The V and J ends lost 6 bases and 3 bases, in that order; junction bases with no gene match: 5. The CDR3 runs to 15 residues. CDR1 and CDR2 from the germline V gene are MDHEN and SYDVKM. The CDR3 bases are TGTGCCAGCAGATTGACAGGGGGCTCCAATCAGCCCCAGCATTTT. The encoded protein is CASRLTGGSNQPQHF. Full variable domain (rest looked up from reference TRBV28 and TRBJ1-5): DVKVTQSSRYLVKRTGEKVFLECVQDMDHENMFWYRQDPGLGLRLIYFSYDVKMKEKGDIPEGYSVSREKKERFSLILESASTNQTSMYLCASRLTGGSNQPQHFGDGTRLSIL.

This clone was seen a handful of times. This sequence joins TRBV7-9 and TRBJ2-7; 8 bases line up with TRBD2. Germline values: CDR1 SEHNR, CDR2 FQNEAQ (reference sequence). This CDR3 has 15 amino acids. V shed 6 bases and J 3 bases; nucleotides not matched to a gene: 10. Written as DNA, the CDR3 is TGTGCCAGCAGTTCGCGGGAGGCCGCCTTCTACGAGCAGTACTTC. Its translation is CASSSREAAFYEQYF.

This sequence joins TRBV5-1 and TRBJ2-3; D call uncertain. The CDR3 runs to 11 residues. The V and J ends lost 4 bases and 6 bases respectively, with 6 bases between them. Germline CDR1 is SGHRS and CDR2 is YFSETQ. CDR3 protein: CASSLRDTQYF. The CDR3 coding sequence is TGCGCCAGCAGCCTCAGGGATACGCAGTATTTT.

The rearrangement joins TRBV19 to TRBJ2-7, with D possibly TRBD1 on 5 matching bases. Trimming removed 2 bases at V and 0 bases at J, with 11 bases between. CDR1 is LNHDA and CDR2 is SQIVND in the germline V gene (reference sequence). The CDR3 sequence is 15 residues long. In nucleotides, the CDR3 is TGTGCCAGTAGTATAACAGGTTTTGCCTCCTACGAGCAGTACTTC. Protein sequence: CASSITGFASYEQYF.

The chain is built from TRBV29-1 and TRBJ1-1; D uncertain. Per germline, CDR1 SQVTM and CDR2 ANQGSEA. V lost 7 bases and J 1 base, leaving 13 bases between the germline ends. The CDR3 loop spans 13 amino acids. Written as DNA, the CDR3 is TGCAGCGGGAGAGGGTCAGGGAACACTGAAGCTTTCTTT. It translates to CSGRGSGNTEAFF.

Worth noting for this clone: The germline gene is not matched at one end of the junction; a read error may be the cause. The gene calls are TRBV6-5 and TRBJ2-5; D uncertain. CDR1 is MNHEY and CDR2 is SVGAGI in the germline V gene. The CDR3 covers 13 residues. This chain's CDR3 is CASSHSNPETQYF. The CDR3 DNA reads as TGTGCCAGCAGTCACTCTAATCCAGAGACCCAGTACTTC.

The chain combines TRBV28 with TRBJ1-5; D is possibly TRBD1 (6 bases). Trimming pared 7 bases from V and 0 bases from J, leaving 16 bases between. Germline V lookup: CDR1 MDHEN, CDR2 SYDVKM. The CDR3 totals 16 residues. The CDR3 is CASTLTGHHSNQPQHF. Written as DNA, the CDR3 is TGTGCCAGCACACTAACGGGACACCATAGCAATCAGCCCCAGCATTTT.

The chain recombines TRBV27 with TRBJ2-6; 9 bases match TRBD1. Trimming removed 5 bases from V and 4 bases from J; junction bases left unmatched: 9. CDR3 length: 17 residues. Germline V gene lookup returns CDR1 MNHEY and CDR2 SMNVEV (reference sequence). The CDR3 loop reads CASSHTTGGTGANVLTF. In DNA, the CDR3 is TGTGCCAGCAGTCATACGACAGGGGGGACCGGGGCCAACGTCCTGACTTTC.